This is a list of T cell receptor beta chains from one sample in a study of Ad26.COV2.S vaccination and SARS-CoV-2 variants. Repertoires were generated with immunoSEQ multiplex PCR, while TCRdb's copy carries only in-frame clones and drops some. The sample records some 240,000 clones, approximately 90% being singletons. This sample comprised peripheral blood, obtained in a trial of Ad26.COV2.S vaccine versus placebo. These receptors were taken from a person between 18 and 59 years old who received the Ad26.COV2.S COVID-19 vaccine or a placebo. Each CDR3 is given without its conserved first and last residue. Clone size is stated in some rows and not others, as once, few, many or a class when expanded.

v_call	j_call	clone_size	cdr3_aa
TRBV5-8	TRBJ1-4	.	ASSLDGEKLF
TRBV28	TRBJ2-3	.	ASSLDRGLATDTQY
TRBV5-3	TRBJ1-1	once	ARSTLPKWFTEAF
TRBV6-6	TRBJ1-4	.	ASSYEGLSGEKLF
TRBV19	TRBJ2-7	.	ASSQATTGTPNYEQY
TRBV19	TRBJ1-2	.	ASIEFDRGSKGYT
TRBV4-2	TRBJ1-4	.	ASSQDPGTGGEKLF
TRBV4-2	TRBJ2-5	.	ASSQVERGAPETQY
TRBV7-9	TRBJ1-1	once	ASSYDSPHTEAF
TRBV5-1	TRBJ1-1	once	ASSLQTGGRETEAF
TRBV7-2	TRBJ1-3	once	ASSLVGMRSGNTIY
TRBV3-1/TRBV3-2	TRBJ2-7	.	ASSQDLGLGDEQY
TRBV5-6	TRBJ1-2	.	ASSFVFQLLGYGYT
TRBV3-1/TRBV3-2	TRBJ1-5	.	ASSQGAGLNQPQH
TRBV7-9	TRBJ2-1	.	ASSLEAGARNEQF
TRBV5-8	TRBJ2-3	few	ASRGLDLDTQY
TRBV25-1	TRBJ1-2	.	AASQGIYGYT
TRBV15	TRBJ1-5	.	ATSREYQPQH
TRBV2	TRBJ1-3	few	ASSEAGRLSSGNTIY
TRBV19	TRBJ2-7	.	ASSKRAGGEQY
TRBV6-6	TRBJ2-2	.	ASSYRLGPDHRELF
TRBV5-1	TRBJ2-7	.	ASSFEGRNEQY
TRBV6-5	TRBJ2-1	.	ASNRLRGLNEQF
TRBV5-1	TRBJ2-6	.	ASSWRWQESSGANVLT
TRBV30	TRBJ1-6	few	AWSVYNSPLH
TRBV5-6	TRBJ1-1	.	ASSLLAGQNTEAF